Below, 31 T cell receptor beta chains from the same sample are listed, as sequenced in a study of shared clonotypes between healthy human individuals (dated by TCRdb to the early 2020s). Libraries came from the immunoSEQ multiplex PCR assay. Imported from immuneACCESS, the table was reduced by TCRdb to in-frame sequences with V and J called. These copies leave out some clones; in studies compared against another copy, an unresolved V gene accounts for under half, and the cause of the remainder is not known. For this sample there are approximately 510,000 clones; 79% appear just once. The top ten clonotypes cover around 13% of the sample. Sequences were obtained from PBMCs. These receptors came from a woman aged 40 to 50 in good health. Some clones in this sample may be carry-over from other donors' samples.

The count of this clone is one. The chain employs TRBV4-2 and TRBJ2-1; maybe TRBD2 (5 bases). Germline values: CDR1 LGHNA, CDR2 YNFKEQ. Trimming pared 0 bases from V and 12 bases from J, leaving 9 bases between. CDR3 size: 12 residues. The CDR3 loop is CASSQDGLRQFF. CDR3 nucleotides: TGTGCCAGCAGCCAAGATGGACTCAGGCAGTTCTTC.

The J gene is TRBJ2-1, the V gene TRBV30, with 14 bases fitting TRBD2. CDR1 GTSNPN and CDR2 SVGIG come from the germline V gene (reference sequence). CDR3 length equals 14 residues. Losses at the gene ends were 3 bases for V and 6 bases for J; bases not matched to a gene: 1. The CDR3 coding sequence is TGTGCCTGGAGGGGACTAGCGGGAGCCAATGAGCAGTTCTTC. It specifies CAWRGLAGANEQFF.

The J gene is TRBJ2-2, the V gene TRBV7-2, with 9 bases that match TRBD2. From germline, CDR1 is SGHTA and CDR2 FQGNSA. This CDR3 is 15 amino acids long. The V and J ends lost 2 bases and 7 bases, in that order; junction bases with no gene match: 5. As DNA, the CDR3 is TGTGCCAGCAGCTTACTTATTAGCGGGAGCGGGGAGCTGTTTTTT. Its protein is CASSLLISGSGELFF.

The chain joins TRBV5-1 to TRBJ2-3, with 10 bases that match TRBD1. Germline CDR1 reads SGHRS; CDR2 reads YFSETQ. V dropped 2 bases and J dropped 5; count of bases not matched to a gene: 5. The CDR3 sequence is 15 residues long. The CDR3 bases are TGCGCCAGCAGCTTAGGGACAGGGGTTTTAGATACGCAGTATTTT. Translating gives CASSLGTGVLDTQYF.

The CDR3 loop is CASSPADRRATEAFF. DNA of the CDR3: TGCGCCAGCAGCCCAGCGGACAGGAGGGCGACTGAAGCTTTCTTT. The chain recombines TRBV4-1 with TRBJ1-1; TRBD1 aligns across 7 bases. The CDR3 has 15 amino acids. After removal of 4 bases from V and 5 bases from J, the junction contained 10 bases not matched to a gene. Germline CDR1 is MGHRA and CDR2 is YSYEKL.

V usage is TRBV7-9 and J usage is TRBJ2-7; D is undetermined. The CDR3 covers 12 residues. Trimming removed 5 bases at V and 4 bases at J, with 9 bases between. Germline loops: CDR1 SEHNR, CDR2 FQNEAQ (reference sequence). As DNA, the CDR3 is TGTGCCAGCAGCCTAGACTTATACGAGCAGTACTTC. This gives the protein CASSLDLYEQYF. Full variable domain (rest looked up from reference TRBV7-9 and TRBJ2-7): DTGVSQNPRHKITKRGQNVTFRCDPISEHNRLYWYRQTLGQGPEFLTYFQNEAQLEKSRLLSDRFSAERPKGSFSTLEIQRTEQGDSAMYLCASSLDLYEQYFGPGTRLTVT.

This clone appeared a few times. V gene TRBV4-3 combines with J gene TRBJ1-1; tentatively, D is TRBD1 (6 bases). The germline V gene has CDR1 LGHNA and CDR2 YSLEER. The CDR3 sequence is 15 residues long. Trimming left V 0 bases short and J 3 bases short, with 11 bases between. The CDR3 region has the DNA TGCGCCAGCAGCCAAGATGAAGGGGGGGACACTGAAGCTTTCTTT. The encoded protein is CASSQDEGGDTEAFF.

The rearrangement uses TRBV10-3 and TRBJ1-1; possible D gene TRBD1, 5 bases. V lost 0 bases, J lost 5 bases, and 7 bases lay in between. Germline-derived CDR1 and CDR2 are ENHRY and SYGVKD. This CDR3 spans 13 amino acids. The CDR3 DNA reads as TGTGCCATCAGTGAGTCGGGGCCTACTGAAGCTTTCTTT. This sequence encodes CAISESGPTEAFF.

The CDR3 protein is CASSEGLAGEYYEQYF. The CDR3 DNA sequence: TGTGCCAGCAGTGAGGGACTAGCGGGAGAGTACTACGAGCAGTACTTC. This rearrangement joins TRBV6-1 to TRBJ2-7; 14 nucleotides match TRBD2. The junction had 4 bases not matched to a gene; V was cut back by 3 bases and J by 3 bases. Germline values: CDR1 MNHNS, CDR2 SASEGT. This CDR3 is 16 amino acids long.

The V gene is TRBV5-1, the J gene TRBJ2-3; possibly TRBD1 for D (6 bases). V was shortened by 2 bases and J by 0 bases, with 7 bases between the two germline ends. Germline assignment: CDR1 SGHRS and CDR2 YFSETQ. CDR3 size: 14 residues. DNA of the CDR3: TGCGCCAGCAGCTTTCAGGGGAGCACAGATACGCAGTATTTT. Protein sequence: CASSFQGSTDTQYF.

This clone has a single count. The gene calls are TRBV7-2 and TRBJ2-1; 9 bases map to TRBD2. The CDR3 covers 15 residues. Trimming at V came to 5 bases and at J to 2 bases, leaving 4 bases not matched to a gene. The germline V gene encodes CDR1 SGHTA and CDR2 FQGNSA. The CDR3 DNA follows: TGTGCCAGCAGCCTTAGCGGGAGTACCTACAATGAGCAGTTCTTC. Residues: CASSLSGSTYNEQFF.

This clone was counted a few times. This rearrangement joins TRBV7-3 to TRBJ2-1; TRBD2 aligns across 12 bases. The CDR3 totals 16 residues. Trimming took 5 bases from V and 0 from J; bases not matched to a gene: 2. CDR1 and CDR2 (germline): SGHTA, FQGTGA. Here the CDR3 DNA reads TGTGCCAGCAGCCTAGCGGGAGGGGGCTCCTACAATGAGCAGTTCTTC. This gives the protein CASSLAGGGSYNEQFF.

This chain's CDR3 is CAGTIGGSGNTIYF. Here the CDR3 DNA reads TGTGCCGGGACTATAGGGGGCTCTGGAAACACCATATATTTT. The genes are TRBV30 and TRBJ1-3, with a tentative D call TRBD1 (6 bases). Germline V gene sequence: CDR1 GTSNPN, CDR2 SVGIG (reference sequence). V was clipped by 8 bases and J by 0 bases, with 14 bases between them. The CDR3 is made up of 14 amino acids.

This chain joins TRBV28 and TRBJ2-3, with 8 bases identical to TRBD2. The CDR3 spans 16 residues. V trimming: 6 bases; J trimming: 6 bases; junction bases outside the gene matches: 14. Germline values: CDR1 MDHEN, CDR2 SYDVKM. The CDR3 is CASRASGAGVWDTQYF. The DNA for the CDR3 is TGTGCCAGCAGGGCGAGCGGAGCGGGGGTCTGGGATACGCAGTATTTT.

This clone came up once. For the CDR3, the DNA is TGCGCCAGCAGCTTGGCCAACCCAGGGATCGGCCAGACCCAGTACTTC. It encodes CASSLANPGIGQTQYF. This chain uses TRBV5-1 with TRBJ2-5; D is possibly TRBD1 (5 bases). V was clipped by 0 bases and J by 6 bases, with 18 bases between them. The CDR3 extends over 16 amino acids. CDR1 is SGHRS, CDR2 YFSETQ, per germline.

This clone was seen once. V is TRBV5-6 and J is TRBJ2-1, with 10 bases identical to TRBD2. The CDR3 has 15 residues. Trimming removed 2 bases from V and 5 bases from J; junction bases left unmatched: 4. The V gene's germline CDR1 is SGHDT and CDR2 YYEEEE. As DNA, the CDR3 is TGTGCCAGCAGCTTTGGGAGCGGGAGGGACAATGAGCAGTTCTTC. Encoded protein: CASSFGSGRDNEQFF.

This chain links TRBV5-1 with TRBJ2-7; TRBD2 matches 7 bases. The germline CDR1 and CDR2 sequences are SGHRS and YFSETQ. V lost 4 bases, J lost 3 bases, and 10 bases stayed unmatched. The CDR3 runs 15 residues. CDR3 residues: CASSPLAGDVYEQYF. CDR3 DNA sequence: TGCGCCAGCAGCCCTTTGGCGGGAGACGTCTACGAGCAGTACTTC. The full variable domain, its missing parts supplied by reference TRBV5-1 and TRBJ2-7, is KAGVTQTPRYLIKTRGQQVTLSCSPISGHRSVSWYQQTPGQGLQFLFEYFSETQRNKGNFPGRFSGRQFSNSRSEMNVSTLELGDSALYLCASSPLAGDVYEQYFGPGTRLTVT.

This rearrangement joins TRBV7-9 to TRBJ2-6; 12 bases line up with TRBD1. The J segment lost 0 bases and the V segment lost 3 bases, leaving 3 bases of the junction unmatched. Germline CDR1 is SEHNR and CDR2 is FQNEAQ (reference sequence). CDR3 size: 18 residues. Here the CDR3 reads CASSFGTGGVSGANVLTF. CDR3 coding DNA: TGTGCCAGCAGCTTTGGGACAGGGGGCGTCTCTGGGGCCAACGTCCTGACTTTC.

This rearrangement joins TRBV19 to TRBJ2-7, with TRBD1 matching over 8 bases. The CDR3 length is 14 residues. The V gene end was trimmed by 3 bases and the J gene end by 2 bases; junction bases not matched to a gene: 3. The V gene's germline CDR1 is LNHDA and CDR2 SQIVND (reference sequence). CDR3 bases: TGTGCCAGTAGTATGACAGGGGTGCCCTACGAGCAGTACTTC. As protein: CASSMTGVPYEQYF.

A single count supports this clone. The rearrangement joins TRBV18 to TRBJ2-3; TRBD2 aligns across 8 bases. Looked up from germline, CDR1 is KGHSH and CDR2 is LQKENI. The CDR3 is 15 residues long. The ends lost 3 bases at V and 5 bases at J; junction bases unmatched: 7. The CDR3 bases are TGTGCCAGCTCACCCAAAGCGGGAGTGGTAGATACGCAGTATTTT. Its protein is CASSPKAGVVDTQYF.

The CDR3 spells CASGGRTVNYEQYF. CDR3 sequence (DNA): TGTGCCAGCGGCGGGAGGACAGTCAACTACGAGCAGTACTTC. J is TRBJ2-5 and V is TRBV6-7; 8 nucleotides agree with TRBD2. The J call is in doubt because the DNA end fits TRBJ2-7 better. TRBV6-7 is recorded as an ORF, its role being uncertain. CDR3 size: 14 residues.

This clone has a single count. The chain is built from TRBV7-9 and TRBJ1-4; 10 bases fit TRBD1. With V trimmed by 5 bases and J by 7 bases, 13 bases remained unmatched. From germline, CDR1 is SEHNR and CDR2 FQNEAQ (reference sequence). This CDR3 region has 17 residues. CDR3 loop: CASSRGQGRGRSEKLFF. The CDR3 bases are TGTGCCAGCAGCCGGGGACAGGGGCGGGGAAGAAGTGAAAAACTGTTTTTT.

This chain joins TRBV6-5 and TRBJ2-7; a possible D gene is TRBD1 (6 bases). The germline V gene encodes CDR1 MNHEY and CDR2 SVGAGI. The V end was cut by 2 bases, the J end by 2 bases, with 10 bases between. CDR3 length: 14 residues. As DNA, the CDR3 is TGTGCCAGCAGTTACGGGCAGGGGACCTACGAGCAGTACTTC. Protein sequence: CASSYGQGTYEQYF.

This chain connects TRBV2 to TRBJ2-1, with D perhaps TRBD2 (5 bases). The germline V gene encodes CDR1 SNHLY and CDR2 FYNNEI. The V gene lost 6 bases and the J gene lost 9 bases, with 12 bases spanning the gap. The CDR3 spans 12 residues. The CDR3, as DNA: TGTGCCAGCAGGGACTTTATTCGTGAGCAGTTCTTC. This translates into CASRDFIREQFF.

The J gene is TRBJ2-7, the V gene TRBV11-2, with D tentatively TRBD2 (5 bases). V shed 0 bases and J shed 2 bases, with 11 bases lying between them. The CDR3 totals 15 residues. Looked up from germline, CDR1 is SGHAT and CDR2 is FQNNGV. CDR3 DNA sequence: TGTGCCAGCAGCTTAGATGGTGGGAGTACCTACGAGCAGTACTTC. This codes for CASSLDGGSTYEQYF.

The chain joins TRBV15 to TRBJ1-4; tentatively, D is TRBD1 (6 bases). The CDR3 covers 15 residues. The V and J ends lost 0 bases and 3 bases respectively, with 8 bases between them. The germline gives CDR1 LNHNV, CDR2 YYDKDF (reference sequence). CDR3 nucleotide sequence: TGTGCCACCAGCAGAGATAGGGGGTCTAATGAAAAACTGTTTTTT. Translation gives CATSRDRGSNEKLFF.

Here the CDR3 DNA reads TGTGCCATCAGTGGCTTCCAGGGGGCGACCCACGAGCAGTACTTC. This encodes CAISGFQGATHEQYF. The chain has TRBV10-3 and TRBJ2-7; 8 nucleotides agree with TRBD1. Germline trimming cut 4 bases from V and 5 bases from J; bases unmatched to any gene: 10. This CDR3 contains 15 residues. Per the germline V gene, CDR1 is ENHRY and CDR2 is SYGVKD.

This chain joins TRBV10-3 and TRBJ2-7, with 9 bases lining up with TRBD2. V was pared by 0 bases and J by 4 bases, with 19 bases of the junction left unmatched. The CDR3 contains 20 residues. CDR1 and CDR2 (germline): ENHRY, SYGVKD. CDR3 DNA sequence: TGTGCCATCAGTGAGTCGATGGCGGAGGGTGATAGCGGGAGAACGTACGAGCAGTACTTC. Protein sequence: CAISESMAEGDSGRTYEQYF.

This clone has more than one count but fewer than ten. This sequence joins TRBV6-1 and TRBJ2-3; TRBD2 is a possible D gene (7 bases). This CDR3 contains 14 residues. The V gene's germline CDR1 is MNHNS and CDR2 SASEGT. Trimming stripped 6 bases from V and 4 bases from J, with 14 bases between. The CDR3 protein is CASRGGLAPDTQYF. The CDR3 DNA is TGTGCCAGCAGGGGGGGGCTAGCGCCAGATACGCAGTATTTT.

The chain employs TRBV2 and TRBJ1-1; D perhaps matches TRBD1 (5 bases). The germline V gene has CDR1 SNHLY and CDR2 FYNNEI. Trimming pared 0 bases from V and 8 bases from J, leaving 10 bases between. The CDR3 covers 13 residues. CDR3 loop: CASSEAGEGEAFF. The DNA of the CDR3 is TGTGCCAGCAGTGAAGCGGGGGAGGGGGAAGCTTTCTTT.

Written as DNA, the CDR3 is TGTGCCAGCAGTTTTCTGCTGGGGGCCCGGTTTGAAAAACTGTTTTTT. Amino acids: CASSFLLGARFEKLFF. The V call is TRBV27, the J call TRBJ1-4, with D possibly matching TRBD1 (6 bases). Trimming stripped 3 bases from V and 7 bases from J, with 18 bases between. The CDR3 loop spans 16 amino acids. CDR1 is MNHEY and CDR2 is SMNVEV in the germline V gene (reference sequence).